This is a list of T cell receptor beta chains from one sample in a study of shared clonotypes between healthy human individuals. The repertoire was sequenced with immunoSEQ multiplex PCR; TCRdb's copy has only in-frame clones and lacks some. Of more than 550,000 clones in the sample, roughly 88% are singletons; the top ten hold about a third. The specimen was memory CD8+ T cells from PBMCs. These receptors all stem from a man aged 18 to 29 in good health. Some clones in this sample may be carry-over from other donors' samples. Both conserved end residues are part of each CDR3. D genes are given only for firm matches. Clone size, where shown, is once, few, many, or a class for clones that have expanded.

clone size: -
V gene: TRBV5-5
D gene: TRBD1
J gene: TRBJ1-1
CDR3 DNA: TGTGCCAGCAGCTCCTTTCAAAGGACAGGAATGAACACTGAAGCTTTCTTT
CDR3 protein: CASSSFQRTGMNTEAFF

clone size: -
V gene: TRBV11-2
D gene: -
J gene: TRBJ2-5
CDR3 DNA: TGTGCCAGCAGCAAAGAAGGGGGACTTAGAGAGACCCAGTACTTC
CDR3 protein: CASSKEGGLRETQYF

clone size: -
V gene: TRBV14
D gene: -
J gene: TRBJ1-1
CDR3 DNA: TGTGCCAGCAGTCAAGGATGGGGCACTGAAGCTTTCTTT
CDR3 protein: CASSQGWGTEAFF

clone size: few
V gene: TRBV4-1
D gene: TRBD2
J gene: TRBJ2-1
CDR3 DNA: TGCGCCAGCAGCCCGAGACTAGCGGGAAGGAATGAGCAGTTCTTC
CDR3 protein: CASSPRLAGRNEQFF

clone size: -
V gene: TRBV5-1
D gene: -
J gene: TRBJ2-7
CDR3 DNA: TGCGCCAGCAGCTCCCCCGGTCGCGGTGTCCACGAGCAGTACTTC
CDR3 protein: CASSSPGRGVHEQYF

clone size: -
V gene: TRBV27
D gene: TRBD1
J gene: TRBJ2-7
CDR3 DNA: TGTGCCAGCAGTTCACACTGGGACAGGTCCTTTCTAAAATGGGGACAGCAGTACTTC
CDR3 protein: CASSSHWDRSFLKWGQQYF

clone size: -
V gene: TRBV27
D gene: TRBD2
J gene: TRBJ2-1
CDR3 DNA: TGTGCCAGCAGTTCTCGGACTAGCGGGAGGGGCTCCTACAATGAGCAGTTCTTC
CDR3 protein: CASSSRTSGRGSYNEQFF

clone size: -
V gene: TRBV28
D gene: TRBD1
J gene: TRBJ1-1
CDR3 DNA: TGTGCCAGCAGTTCTTTTACAGGGGGCACTGAAGCTTTCTTT
CDR3 protein: CASSSFTGGTEAFF

clone size: -
V gene: TRBV28
D gene: -
J gene: TRBJ2-5
CDR3 DNA: TGTGCCAGCAGTTCCCGGGACGGGGACCAAGAGACCCAGTACTTC
CDR3 protein: CASSSRDGDQETQYF

clone size: -
V gene: TRBV30
D gene: -
J gene: TRBJ1-1
CDR3 DNA: TGTGCCTGGAGTACCCTTTTGAACACTGAAGCTTTCTTT
CDR3 protein: CAWSTLLNTEAFF

clone size: -
V gene: TRBV5-1
D gene: -
J gene: TRBJ2-7
CDR3 DNA: TGCGCCAGCAGCTTGGACTTTTTAGTAGTTTCGCCCTACGAGCAGTACTTC
CDR3 protein: CASSLDFLVVSPYEQYF

clone size: -
V gene: TRBV28
D gene: -
J gene: TRBJ2-7
CDR3 DNA: TGTGCCAGCAGTTTCGCAGGGGATTGGTACGAGCAGTACTTC
CDR3 protein: CASSFAGDWYEQYF

clone size: -
V gene: TRBV27
D gene: -
J gene: TRBJ2-3
CDR3 DNA: TGTGCCAGCAGTTTGGTTGCGGGCCCAGATACGCAGTATTTT
CDR3 protein: CASSLVAGPDTQYF

clone size: -
V gene: TRBV27
D gene: -
J gene: TRBJ2-7
CDR3 DNA: TGTGCCAGCAGTTTCGTTGACAGGAGCTCCTACGAGCAGTACTTC
CDR3 protein: CASSFVDRSSYEQYF

clone size: -
V gene: TRBV6-5
D gene: -
J gene: TRBJ2-3
CDR3 DNA: TGTGCCAGCAGTTCCATTCCAGATACGCAGTATTTT
CDR3 protein: CASSSIPDTQYF

clone size: -
V gene: TRBV4-3
D gene: TRBD2
J gene: TRBJ2-1
CDR3 DNA: TGCGCCAGCAGCTGGGAGGGAGCAACCTACAATGAGCAGTTCTTC
CDR3 protein: CASSWEGATYNEQFF

clone size: -
V gene: TRBV27
D gene: TRBD1
J gene: TRBJ1-1
CDR3 DNA: TGTGCCAGCAGTCACACAGGGGTGAACACTGAAGCTTTCTTT
CDR3 protein: CASSHTGVNTEAFF

clone size: -
V gene: TRBV11-2
D gene: TRBD2
J gene: TRBJ2-3
CDR3 DNA: TGTGCCAGTAATCCGAGCGGGGCTAGCACAGATACGCAGTATTTT
CDR3 protein: CASNPSGASTDTQYF

clone size: -
V gene: TRBV11-2
D gene: TRBD2
J gene: TRBJ2-1
CDR3 DNA: TGTGCCAGCAGCCCGTCCGGGGGGGCCGATGAGCAGTTCTTC
CDR3 protein: CASSPSGGADEQFF

clone size: -
V gene: TRBV19
D gene: TRBD2
J gene: TRBJ2-7
CDR3 DNA: TGTGCCAGTAGTACTTCTAGAAGCGGGACCTACGAGCAGTACTTC
CDR3 protein: CASSTSRSGTYEQYF

clone size: -
V gene: TRBV6-6
D gene: -
J gene: TRBJ2-7
CDR3 DNA: TGTGCCAGCAGTTACTCCGAAAACCCGGCGGAGCAGTACTTC
CDR3 protein: CASSYSENPAEQYF

clone size: -
V gene: TRBV27
D gene: -
J gene: TRBJ1-4
CDR3 DNA: TGTGCCAGCAGTTTATCGTGGGCGAGTGCGGAAAAACTGTTTTTT
CDR3 protein: CASSLSWASAEKLFF

clone size: once
V gene: TRBV2
D gene: TRBD1
J gene: TRBJ2-5
CDR3 DNA: TGTGCCAGCAGGGACAGGGCTATAGAGACCCAGTACTTC
CDR3 protein: CASRDRAIETQYF

clone size: -
V gene: TRBV28
D gene: -
J gene: TRBJ2-5
CDR3 DNA: TGTGCCAGCAGGTTGACAGGAGATCACCAAGAGACCCAGTACTTC
CDR3 protein: CASRLTGDHQETQYF

clone size: -
V gene: TRBV29-1
D gene: TRBD2
J gene: TRBJ2-1
CDR3 DNA: TGCAGCGTTGAAGGAGGACGACTAGCGGACAATGAGCAGTTCTTC
CDR3 protein: CSVEGGRLADNEQFF

clone size: -
V gene: TRBV27
D gene: -
J gene: TRBJ1-5
CDR3 DNA: TGTGCCAGCAGTTCAGGGGTCGGACAGCCCCAGCATTTT
CDR3 protein: CASSSGVGQPQHF

clone size: -
V gene: TRBV5-8
D gene: TRBD2
J gene: TRBJ2-1
CDR3 DNA: TGTGCCAGCGCTGGGGCGGGGGGCGTTCTCAATGAGCAGTTCTTC
CDR3 protein: CASAGAGGVLNEQFF

clone size: -
V gene: TRBV7-9
D gene: -
J gene: TRBJ1-2
CDR3 DNA: TGTGCCAGCAGCCCGCCGGACAGATTCAAGGGCTACACCTTC
CDR3 protein: CASSPPDRFKGYTF

clone size: -
V gene: TRBV7-9
D gene: -
J gene: TRBJ2-7
CDR3 DNA: TGTGCCAGCAGCTTAGACTACGAGCAGTACTTC
CDR3 protein: CASSLDYEQYF

clone size: few
V gene: TRBV2
D gene: -
J gene: TRBJ2-3
CDR3 DNA: TGTGCCAGCTCCTCTTGGGGTAAACGGGCAGATACGCAGTATTTT
CDR3 protein: CASSSWGKRADTQYF

clone size: -
V gene: TRBV4-2
D gene: TRBD1
J gene: TRBJ2-3
CDR3 DNA: TGTGCCAGCAGCCTCCGGACAGGGGAACCAGATACGCAGTATTTT
CDR3 protein: CASSLRTGEPDTQYF

clone size: -
V gene: TRBV18
D gene: -
J gene: TRBJ1-1
CDR3 DNA: TGTGCCAGCTCACCCCGGGCAACGTCGAACACTGAAGCTTTCTTT
CDR3 protein: CASSPRATSNTEAFF

clone size: once
V gene: TRBV6-6
D gene: -
J gene: TRBJ1-2
CDR3 DNA: TGTGCCAGCAGTTACAGGTCCCTCCTAGGGGATGGCTACACCTTC
CDR3 protein: CASSYRSLLGDGYTF

clone size: few
V gene: TRBV27
D gene: -
J gene: TRBJ1-5
CDR3 DNA: TGTGCCAGCAGTTTGTGGCCAGACAGCAATCAGCCCCAGCATTTT
CDR3 protein: CASSLWPDSNQPQHF

clone size: -
V gene: TRBV5-1
D gene: TRBD1
J gene: TRBJ2-7
CDR3 DNA: TGCGCCAGCAGCGCTCAAATGGGACAGTCCTACGAGCAGTACTTC
CDR3 protein: CASSAQMGQSYEQYF

clone size: -
V gene: TRBV30
D gene: -
J gene: TRBJ2-3
CDR3 DNA: TGTGCGTACTGGCCGGGGTTGGGGACAGATACGCAGTATTTT
CDR3 protein: CAYWPGLGTDTQYF

clone size: -
V gene: TRBV27
D gene: TRBD1
J gene: TRBJ1-5
CDR3 DNA: TGTGCCAGCAGTTCACAGGGGCAGGGCAATCAGCCCCAGCATTTT
CDR3 protein: CASSSQGQGNQPQHF

clone size: -
V gene: TRBV7-9
D gene: -
J gene: TRBJ2-2
CDR3 DNA: TGTGCCAGCAGCCGGATGGACAGAACCGGTCCGGAGCTGTTTTTT
CDR3 protein: CASSRMDRTGPELFF

clone size: -
V gene: TRBV14
D gene: -
J gene: TRBJ1-3
CDR3 DNA: TGTGCCAGCAGCCAACTTCGACCTGGCGCTGGAAACACCATATATTTT
CDR3 protein: CASSQLRPGAGNTIYF

clone size: few
V gene: TRBV9
D gene: TRBD2
J gene: TRBJ2-5
CDR3 DNA: TGTGCCAGCAGCGGGATTACCGGACTAGCGGGGAGTGAGACCCAGTACTTC
CDR3 protein: CASSGITGLAGSETQYF

clone size: once
V gene: TRBV5-6
D gene: -
J gene: TRBJ2-7
CDR3 DNA: TGTGCCAGCAGCTCTCGGGGGTCCTACGAGCAGTACTTC
CDR3 protein: CASSSRGSYEQYF

clone size: -
V gene: TRBV27
D gene: -
J gene: TRBJ2-3
CDR3 DNA: TGTGCCAGCAGTTCTTTGCTCCTGGCAGGTTTTACGCAGTATTTT
CDR3 protein: CASSSLLLAGFTQYF

clone size: -
V gene: TRBV9
D gene: -
J gene: TRBJ1-5
CDR3 DNA: TGTGCCAGCAGCCCCCGGGCGGGGGGTCAGCCCCAGCATTTT
CDR3 protein: CASSPRAGGQPQHF

clone size: -
V gene: TRBV5-6
D gene: -
J gene: TRBJ1-1
CDR3 DNA: TGTGCCAGCAGCTTGGGGGGCCGAAGGCTTGAAGCTTTCTTT
CDR3 protein: CASSLGGRRLEAFF

clone size: -
V gene: TRBV27
D gene: -
J gene: TRBJ1-5
CDR3 DNA: TGTGCCAGCAGTCCCAGGGGTAGCAATCAGCCCCAGCATTTT
CDR3 protein: CASSPRGSNQPQHF

clone size: -
V gene: TRBV5-1
D gene: TRBD2
J gene: TRBJ2-5
CDR3 DNA: TGCGCCAGCAGCTTGGGCGGGAGGGCCGGAGAGACCCAGTACTTC
CDR3 protein: CASSLGGRAGETQYF